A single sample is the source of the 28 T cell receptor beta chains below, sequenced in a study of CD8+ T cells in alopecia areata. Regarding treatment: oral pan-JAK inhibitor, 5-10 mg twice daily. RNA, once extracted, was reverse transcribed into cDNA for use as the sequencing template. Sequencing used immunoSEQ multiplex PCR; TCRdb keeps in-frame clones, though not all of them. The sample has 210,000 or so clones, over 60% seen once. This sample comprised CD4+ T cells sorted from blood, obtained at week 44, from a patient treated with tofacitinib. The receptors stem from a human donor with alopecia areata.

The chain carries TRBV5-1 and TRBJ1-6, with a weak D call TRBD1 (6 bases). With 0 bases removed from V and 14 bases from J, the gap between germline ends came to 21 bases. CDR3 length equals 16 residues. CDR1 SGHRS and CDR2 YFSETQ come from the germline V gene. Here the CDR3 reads CASSLGDGPWGQTLHF. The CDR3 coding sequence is TGCGCCAGCAGCTTGGGGGACGGACCGTGGGGGCAGACCCTCCACTTT. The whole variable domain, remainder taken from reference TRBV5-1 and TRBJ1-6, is KAGVTQTPRYLIKTRGQQVTLSCSPISGHRSVSWYQQTPGQGLQFLFEYFSETQRNKGNFPGRFSGRQFSNSRSEMNVSTLELGDSALYLCASSLGDGPWGQTLHFGNGTRLTVT.

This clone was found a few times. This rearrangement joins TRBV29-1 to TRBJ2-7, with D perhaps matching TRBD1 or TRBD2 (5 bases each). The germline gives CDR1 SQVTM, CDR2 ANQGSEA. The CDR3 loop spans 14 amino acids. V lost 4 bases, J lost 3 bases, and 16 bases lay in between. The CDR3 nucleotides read TGCAGCGTTGTGATCGGGACCGGGTACTACGAGCAGTACTTC. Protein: CSVVIGTGYYEQYF.

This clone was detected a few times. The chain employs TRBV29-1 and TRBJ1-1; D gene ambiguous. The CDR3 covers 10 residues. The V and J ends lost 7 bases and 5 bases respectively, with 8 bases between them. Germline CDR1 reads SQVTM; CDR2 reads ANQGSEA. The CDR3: CSASSTEAFF. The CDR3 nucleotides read TGCAGCGCGTCTTCGACTGAAGCTTTCTTT.

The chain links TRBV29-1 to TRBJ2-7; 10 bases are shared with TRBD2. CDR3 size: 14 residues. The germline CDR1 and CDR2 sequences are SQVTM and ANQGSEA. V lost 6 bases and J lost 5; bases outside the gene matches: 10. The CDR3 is CSVGSLAGNHEQYF. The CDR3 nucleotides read TGCAGCGTCGGCTCACTAGCGGGGAATCACGAGCAGTACTTC.

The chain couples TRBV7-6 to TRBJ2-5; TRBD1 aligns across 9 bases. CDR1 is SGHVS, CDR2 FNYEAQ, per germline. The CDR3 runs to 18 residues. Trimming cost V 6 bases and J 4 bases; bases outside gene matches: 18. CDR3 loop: CASSLTGGAGAPLETQYF. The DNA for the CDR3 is TGTGCCAGCAGTCTCACAGGGGGCGCGGGAGCCCCCCTAGAGACCCAGTACTTC.

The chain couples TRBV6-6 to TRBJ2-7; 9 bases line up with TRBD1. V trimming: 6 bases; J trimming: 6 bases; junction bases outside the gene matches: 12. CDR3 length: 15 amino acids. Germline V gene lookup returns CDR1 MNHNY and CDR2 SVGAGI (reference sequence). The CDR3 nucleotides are TGTGCCAGCAGGGATAGGGACAGGGTATCTGGCGAGCAGTACTTC. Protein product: CASRDRDRVSGEQYF.

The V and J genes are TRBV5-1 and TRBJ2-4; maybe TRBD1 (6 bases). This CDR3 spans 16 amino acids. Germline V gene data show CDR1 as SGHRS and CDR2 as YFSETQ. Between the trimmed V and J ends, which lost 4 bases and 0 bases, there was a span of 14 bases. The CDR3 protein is CASSLDSTIAKNIQYF. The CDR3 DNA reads TGCGCCAGCAGCCTGGACAGTACAATAGCCAAAAACATTCAGTACTTC.

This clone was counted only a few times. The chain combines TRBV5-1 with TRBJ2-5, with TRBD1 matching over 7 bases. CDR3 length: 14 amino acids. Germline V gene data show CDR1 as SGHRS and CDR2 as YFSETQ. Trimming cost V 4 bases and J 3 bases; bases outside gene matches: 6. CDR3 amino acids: CASSPGQPKETQYF. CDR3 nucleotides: TGCGCCAGCAGCCCGGGACAGCCTAAAGAGACCCAGTACTTC.

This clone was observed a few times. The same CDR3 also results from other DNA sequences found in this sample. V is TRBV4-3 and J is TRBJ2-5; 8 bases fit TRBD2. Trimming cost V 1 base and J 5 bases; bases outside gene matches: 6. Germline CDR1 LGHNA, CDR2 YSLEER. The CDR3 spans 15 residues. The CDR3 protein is CASSQGPGGKETQYF. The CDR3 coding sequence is TGCGCCAGCAGCCAAGGGCCGGGGGGGAAGGAGACCCAGTACTTC.

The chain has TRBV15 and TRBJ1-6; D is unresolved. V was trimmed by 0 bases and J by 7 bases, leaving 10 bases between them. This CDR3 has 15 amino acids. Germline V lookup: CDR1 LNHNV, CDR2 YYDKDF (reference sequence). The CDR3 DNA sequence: TGTGCCACCAGCAGAGATAAGGGCGCCAATTCACCCCTCCACTTT. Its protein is CATSRDKGANSPLHF. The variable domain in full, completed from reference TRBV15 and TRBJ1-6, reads DAMVIQNPRYQVTQFGKPVTLSCSQTLNHNVMYWYQQKSSQAPKLLFHYYDKDFNNEADTPDNFQSRRPNTSFCFLDIRSPGLGDTAMYLCATSRDKGANSPLHFGNGTRLTVT.

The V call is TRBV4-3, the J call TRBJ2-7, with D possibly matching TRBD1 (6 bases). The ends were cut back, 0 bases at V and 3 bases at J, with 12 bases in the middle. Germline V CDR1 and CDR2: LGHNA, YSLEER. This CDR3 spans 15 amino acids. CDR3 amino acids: CASSQEVRDIYEQYF. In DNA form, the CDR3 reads TGCGCCAGCAGCCAAGAAGTCCGGGACATCTACGAGCAGTACTTC.

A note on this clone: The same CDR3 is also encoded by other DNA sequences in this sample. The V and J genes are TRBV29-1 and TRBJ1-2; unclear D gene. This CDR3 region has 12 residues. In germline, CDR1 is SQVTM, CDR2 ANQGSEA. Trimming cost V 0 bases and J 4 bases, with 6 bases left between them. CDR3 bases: TGCAGCGTTGAAGAGGGAGGCTATGGCTACACCTTC. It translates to CSVEEGGYGYTF. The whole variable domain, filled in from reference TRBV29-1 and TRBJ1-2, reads SAVISQKPSRDICQRGTSLTIQCQVDSQVTMMFWYRQQPGQSLTLIATANQGSEATYESGFVIDKFPISRPNLTFSTLTVSNMSPEDSSIYLCSVEEGGYGYTFGSGTRLTVV.

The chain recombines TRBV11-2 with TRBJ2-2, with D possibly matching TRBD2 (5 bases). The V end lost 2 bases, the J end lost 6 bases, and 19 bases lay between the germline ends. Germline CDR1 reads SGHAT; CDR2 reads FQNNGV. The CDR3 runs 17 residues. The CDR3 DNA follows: TGTGCCAGCAGCTTATTGGTTGGTCTAGCTGTAGCCGGGGAGCTGTTTTTT. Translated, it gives CASSLLVGLAVAGELFF.

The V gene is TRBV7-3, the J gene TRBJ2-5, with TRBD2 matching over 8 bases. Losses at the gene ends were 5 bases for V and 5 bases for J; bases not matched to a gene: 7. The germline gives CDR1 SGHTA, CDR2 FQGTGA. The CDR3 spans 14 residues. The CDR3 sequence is CASSPGTRKETQYF. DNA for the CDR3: TGTGCCAGCAGCCCCGGGACTAGAAAGGAGACCCAGTACTTC.

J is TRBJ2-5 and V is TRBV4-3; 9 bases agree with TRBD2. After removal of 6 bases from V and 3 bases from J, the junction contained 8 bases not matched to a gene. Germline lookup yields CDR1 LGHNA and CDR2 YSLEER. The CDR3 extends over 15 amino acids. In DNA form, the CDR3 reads TGCGCCAGCAGTCTCAGCGGGGGGAAGGAAGAGACCCAGTACTTC. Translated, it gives CASSLSGGKEETQYF.

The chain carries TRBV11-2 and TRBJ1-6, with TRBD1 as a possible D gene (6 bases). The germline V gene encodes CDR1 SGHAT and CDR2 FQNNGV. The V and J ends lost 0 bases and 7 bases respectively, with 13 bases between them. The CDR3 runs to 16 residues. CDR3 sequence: CASSLDPGALNSPLHF. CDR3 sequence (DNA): TGTGCCAGCAGCTTAGATCCGGGGGCGCTAAATTCACCCCTCCACTTT.

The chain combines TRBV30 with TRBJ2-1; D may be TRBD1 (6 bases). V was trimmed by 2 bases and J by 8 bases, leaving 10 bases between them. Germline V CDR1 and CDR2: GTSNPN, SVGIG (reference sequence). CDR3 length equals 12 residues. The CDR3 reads CAWSIGGYEQFF. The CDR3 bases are TGTGCCTGGAGTATAGGGGGATATGAGCAGTTCTTC.

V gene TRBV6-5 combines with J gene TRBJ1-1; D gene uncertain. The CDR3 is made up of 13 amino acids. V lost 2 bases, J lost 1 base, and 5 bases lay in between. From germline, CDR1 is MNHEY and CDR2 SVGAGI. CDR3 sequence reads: CASSYDPNTEAFF. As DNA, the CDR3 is TGTGCCAGCAGTTACGATCCGAACACTGAAGCTTTCTTT.

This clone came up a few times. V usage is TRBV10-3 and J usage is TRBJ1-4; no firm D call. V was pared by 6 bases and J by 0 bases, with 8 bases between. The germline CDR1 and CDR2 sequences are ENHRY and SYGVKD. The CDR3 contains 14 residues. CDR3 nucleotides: TGTGCCATCAGGGACTCCTCAACTAATGAAAAACTGTTTTTT. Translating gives CAIRDSSTNEKLFF.

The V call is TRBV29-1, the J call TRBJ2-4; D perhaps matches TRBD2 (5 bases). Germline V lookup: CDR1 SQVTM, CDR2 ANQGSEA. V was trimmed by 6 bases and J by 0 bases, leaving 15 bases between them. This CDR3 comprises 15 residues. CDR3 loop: CSVGFGILAKNIQYF. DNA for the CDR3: TGCAGCGTAGGCTTCGGGATTTTAGCCAAAAACATTCAGTACTTC.

CDR3 residues: CAWAGGPTQETQYF. The CDR3 bases are TGTGCCTGGGCGGGGGGCCCTACACAAGAGACCCAGTACTTC. The gene calls are TRBV30 and TRBJ2-5; TRBD2 aligns across 8 bases. V lost 5 bases to trimming and J lost 2 bases; unmatched junction nucleotides: 7. There are 14 residues in the CDR3. CDR1 and CDR2 (germline): GTSNPN, SVGIG (reference sequence). The variable domain in full, completed from reference TRBV30 and TRBJ2-5, reads SQTIHQWPATLVQPVGSPLSLECTVEGTSNPNLYWYRQAAGRGLQLLFYSVGIGQISSEVPQNLSASRPQDRQFILSSKKLLLSDSGFYLCAWAGGPTQETQYFGPGTRLLVL.

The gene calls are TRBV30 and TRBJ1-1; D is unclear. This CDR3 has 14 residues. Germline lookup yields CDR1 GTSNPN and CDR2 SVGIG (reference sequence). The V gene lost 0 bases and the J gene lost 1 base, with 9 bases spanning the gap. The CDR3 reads CAWSVGIPNTEAFF. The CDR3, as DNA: TGTGCCTGGAGTGTAGGGATACCGAACACTGAAGCTTTCTTT.

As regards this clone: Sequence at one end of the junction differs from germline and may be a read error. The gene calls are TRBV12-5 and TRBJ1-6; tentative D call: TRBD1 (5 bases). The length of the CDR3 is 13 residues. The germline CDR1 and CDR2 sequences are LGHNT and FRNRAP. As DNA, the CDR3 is TGTGCTAGTGGTTTGGTACCGGGACTCCTAACTCTCTTT. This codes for CASGLVPGLLTLF.

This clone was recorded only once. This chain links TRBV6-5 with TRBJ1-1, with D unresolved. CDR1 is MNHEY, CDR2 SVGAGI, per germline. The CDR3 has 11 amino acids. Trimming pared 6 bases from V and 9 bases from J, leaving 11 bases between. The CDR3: CASSSALKAFF. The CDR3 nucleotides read TGTGCCAGCAGCTCGGCGCTGAAAGCTTTCTTT.

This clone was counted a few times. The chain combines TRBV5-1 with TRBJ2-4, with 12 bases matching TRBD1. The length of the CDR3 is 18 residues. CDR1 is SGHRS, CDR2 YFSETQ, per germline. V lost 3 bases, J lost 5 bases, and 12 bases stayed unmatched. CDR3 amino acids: CASSSKPGQGALENIQYF. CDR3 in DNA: TGCGCCAGCAGCTCGAAACCGGGACAGGGGGCGCTTGAAAACATTCAGTACTTC.

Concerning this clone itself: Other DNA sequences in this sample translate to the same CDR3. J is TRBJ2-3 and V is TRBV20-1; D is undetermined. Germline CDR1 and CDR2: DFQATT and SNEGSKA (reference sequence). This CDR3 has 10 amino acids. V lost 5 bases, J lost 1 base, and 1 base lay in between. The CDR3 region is CSARTDTQYF. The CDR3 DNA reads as TGCAGTGCTCGCACAGATACGCAGTATTTT.

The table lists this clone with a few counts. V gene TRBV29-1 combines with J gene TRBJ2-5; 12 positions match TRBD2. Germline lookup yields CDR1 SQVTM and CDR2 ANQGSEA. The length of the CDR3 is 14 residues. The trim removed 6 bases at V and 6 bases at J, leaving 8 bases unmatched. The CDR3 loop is CSVVSTSGGKTQYF. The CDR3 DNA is TGCAGCGTCGTCTCGACTAGCGGGGGCAAGACCCAGTACTTC.

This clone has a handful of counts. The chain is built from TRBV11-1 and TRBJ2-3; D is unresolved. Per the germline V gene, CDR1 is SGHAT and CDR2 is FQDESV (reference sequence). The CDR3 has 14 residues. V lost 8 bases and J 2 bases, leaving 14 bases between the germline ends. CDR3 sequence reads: CASSGQRSTDTQYF. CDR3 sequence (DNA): TGTGCCAGCTCCGGTCAGAGGTCCACAGATACGCAGTATTTT.